What follows describes a single T cell receptor (beta chain). No antigen is known for it. No qualities accompany the bases; no much larger clone lies one base away. Enrolling through a virtual design, the prospective study's participants ranged in age from roughly 18 to 95 years and lived across around 25 United States geographic areas. In the prospective study, participants were assigned to cohorts based on the clinical history participants reported in a screening survey and a study questionnaire. Recovered participants in ImmuneRACE Cohort 3 were defined as having two consecutive negative NP/OP PCR tests, clearance from a healthcare professional, or resolution of symptoms. In the prospective study, whole blood, serum and a nasopharyngeal or oropharyngeal swab were collected from each participant by mobile phlebotomists. Prospective study participants could optionally give additional blood draws and questionnaires over a roughly 2-month period. Blood samples from the prospective study were shipped frozen or at room temperature prior to DNA extraction.

Compared with germline, V lacks 6 bases and J lacks 6 bases; bases without a gene match: 8. The CDR3 covers 15 residues, taking in both the cysteine and the phenylalanine. Kept here is only the CDR3 DNA, which spans 45 bases and is read in frame from base 1. From a lookup of the germline V gene (reference sequence), CDR1 and CDR2 are SEHNR and FQNEAQ. TCRbeta CDR3 regions were amplified from genomic DNA using the immunoSEQ Assay, a bias-controlled multiplex PCR. As for how the authors treated the data: Within the assay, amplification of reference gene primers was used to estimate how many nucleated cells each sample contained. To quantify the absolute abundance of each unique TCRbeta CDR3 rearrangement, sequence reads were collapsed and filtered. For each sample, productive Simpson clonality was calculated by taking the square root of Simpson's diversity index across productive rearrangements. TCRdb took this table from immuneACCESS and kept in-frame rearrangements with V and J called. Such tables lack part of the clones; where checked against another copy, unresolved V genes explain under half of the gap, and the rest is unexplained. D and trimming were read from the DNA, whereas the V and J calls and clone size are those reported in that table. Recorded for this sample are roughly 280,000 clones; around 87% of them occurred a single time. Of the sample, 2.4% is held by the ten largest clones.

This specimen comes from a study of blood T cell repertoires in COVID-19 (dated by TCRdb to 2019 to 2021). For context, the study as a whole: Collaborator samples came from the United States, Italy and Spain and covered acute and convalescent phases of COVID-19. The samples were drawn from two sources: the first 160 participants of the ongoing ImmuneRACE study, and 950 to 1,500 subjects contributed by 6 global collaborators. The repertoires were released in a freely available public database meant as a resource for research on the immune response to SARS-CoV-2. Deeply sampled blood TCRbeta repertoires from subjects exposed to, actively infected with, or recovered from COVID-19 were included in the dataset. The material from the prospective study consisted of cDNA or gDNA derived from T cells, B-cell-depleted T cells, or PBMCs. Where available, HLA class I and class II types were taken from metadata supplied by the sample provider and were not determined by assay-based typing. Nearly every sample came with metadata listing a de-identified subject ID, COVID-19 status, age in years and sex. The full study reports these points: The amount of clinical and demographic metadata varied by source and participant and was provided uncurated.

The rearranged segments are TRBV7-9 and TRBJ2-1; 10 bases in the middle match TRBD2. The sequence was collected from a woman younger than 35 who had recovered from COVID-19. Sequencing used PBMCs or T cells enriched from blood (not recorded which). The nucleotides read TGTGCCAGCAGACTTTCGAGCGGGGGGGCCAATGAGCAGTTCTTC. The encoded protein is CASRLSSGGANEQFF.